This T cell receptor (beta chain) was recorded in a study of T cell changes during pregnancy in multiple sclerosis. The repertoire was sequenced with immunoSEQ multiplex PCR; TCRdb's copy has only in-frame clones and lacks some. The sample lists approximately 30,000 clones; 91% were seen once. CDR1 is SGDLS, CDR2 YYNGEE, per germline. The V segment lost 0 bases and the J segment 4 bases; nucleotides outside the gene matches: 0. The CDR3 sequence is 14 residues long. The rearrangement joins TRBV9 to TRBJ2-1; TRBD2 aligns across 8 bases. This receptor was identified in a female donor in good health, enrolled as a control in a pregnancy study. Material: CD8+ T cells from peripheral blood mononuclear cells, obtained in the second trimester of pregnancy. The CDR3 reads CASSVGGGYNEQFF. The CDR3 DNA sequence: TGTGCCAGCAGCGTAGGCGGGGGGTACAATGAGCAGTTCTTC.